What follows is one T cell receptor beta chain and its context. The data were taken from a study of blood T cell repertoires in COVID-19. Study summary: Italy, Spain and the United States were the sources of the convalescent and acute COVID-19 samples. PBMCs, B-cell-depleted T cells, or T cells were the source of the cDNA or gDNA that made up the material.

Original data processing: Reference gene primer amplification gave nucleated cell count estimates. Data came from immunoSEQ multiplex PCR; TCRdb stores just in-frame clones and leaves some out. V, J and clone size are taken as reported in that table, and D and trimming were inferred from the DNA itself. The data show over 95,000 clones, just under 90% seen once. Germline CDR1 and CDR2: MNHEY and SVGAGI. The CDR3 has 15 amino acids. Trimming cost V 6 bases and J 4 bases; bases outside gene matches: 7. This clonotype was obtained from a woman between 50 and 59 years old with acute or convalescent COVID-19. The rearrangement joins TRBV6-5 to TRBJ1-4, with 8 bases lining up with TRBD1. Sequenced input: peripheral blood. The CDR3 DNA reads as TGTGCCAGCAGCCTCCAGGGGGCGGGTAATGAAAAACTGTTTTTT. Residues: CASSLQGAGNEKLFF.